This is a list of T cell receptor beta chains from one sample in a study of blood T cell repertoires in COVID-19. Produced via immunoSEQ multiplex PCR; TCRdb's table is partial and in-frame only. The table records 88,000 or so clones, around nine tenths of them present only once. The sample taken for sequencing was peripheral blood. The receptors stem from a man between 60 and 75 years old with acute or convalescent COVID-19. CDR3s include the opening cysteine and the closing phenylalanine or tryptophan. Each record gives: D gene, J gene, clone size, V gene, CDR3 protein, CDR3 DNA. A D gene is named only where the DNA matches it firmly. The size of a clone is reported for some rows only, either as once, few or many, or as a class for expanded clones.

D: -
J: TRBJ2-7
size: -
V: TRBV6-5
CDR3: CASTTWTAYEQYF
DNA: TGTGCCAGCACTACCTGGACAGCCTACGAGCAGTACTTC

D: -
J: TRBJ1-4
size: -
V: TRBV30
CDR3: CAWTDREKLFF
DNA: TGTGCCTGGACCGACAGGGAAAAACTGTTTTTT

D: -
J: TRBJ2-3
size: -
V: TRBV5-1
CDR3: CASSFRLTSTDTQYF
DNA: TGCGCCAGCAGCTTCAGGCTAACTAGCACAGATACGCAGTATTTT

D: -
J: TRBJ2-1
size: -
V: TRBV21-1
CDR3: CASSRGTSGRSSYNEQFF
DNA: TGTGCCAGCAGCCGAGGGACTAGCGGGCGGAGCTCCTACAATGAGCAGTTCTTC

D: TRBD2
J: TRBJ2-7
size: once
V: TRBV11-2
CDR3: CASSRGEGGPGEQYF
DNA: TGTGCCAGCAGCCGGGGGGAGGGAGGGCCTGGCGAGCAGTACTTC

D: TRBD1
J: TRBJ1-2
size: -
V: TRBV19
CDR3: CASSWDRTRSTYGYTF
DNA: TGTGCCAGTAGTTGGGACAGGACTCGCTCGACCTATGGCTACACCTTC

D: -
J: TRBJ1-1
size: -
V: TRBV19
CDR3: CASSFMGQNTEAFF
DNA: TGTGCCAGTAGTTTTATGGGACAGAACACTGAAGCTTTCTTT

D: -
J: TRBJ1-1
size: -
V: TRBV3-1/TRBV3-2
CDR3: CASRNRDTEAFF
DNA: TGTGCCAGCAGGAACAGAGACACTGAAGCTTTCTTT

D: TRBD1
J: TRBJ1-1
size: -
V: TRBV19
CDR3: CASSNRGQRNTEAFF
DNA: TGTGCCAGTAGCAACAGGGGGCAGAGGAACACTGAAGCTTTCTTT

D: TRBD2
J: TRBJ2-7
size: -
V: TRBV7-9
CDR3: CASSLETSGAVQYF
DNA: TGTGCCAGCAGCTTGGAGACTAGCGGGGCGGTGCAGTACTTC

D: -
J: TRBJ2-5
size: -
V: TRBV7-6
CDR3: CASSFRETQYF
DNA: TGTGCCAGCAGCTTCAGGGAGACCCAGTACTTC

D: -
J: TRBJ1-5
size: -
V: TRBV15
CDR3: CATSRDLGQLGPQHF
DNA: TGTGCCACCAGCAGAGATCTCGGACAGTTAGGGCCCCAGCATTTT

D: -
J: TRBJ1-4
size: -
V: TRBV5-1
CDR3: CASSFSGGEKLFF
DNA: TGCGCCAGCAGCTTCTCTGGGGGCGAAAAACTGTTTTTT

D: -
J: TRBJ1-2
size: -
V: TRBV30
CDR3: CACIGGVNGYTF
DNA: TGTGCCTGTATAGGGGGAGTCAATGGCTACACCTTC

D: TRBD1
J: TRBJ1-1
size: -
V: TRBV5-4
CDR3: CASSLVGTGETEAFF
DNA: TGTGCCAGCAGCCTCGTCGGGACAGGGGAAACTGAAGCTTTCTTT

D: -
J: TRBJ1-1
size: -
V: TRBV7-2
CDR3: CASSSIGVRVEAFF
DNA: TGTGCCAGCAGCTCGATTGGGGTGAGGGTGGAAGCTTTCTTT

D: -
J: TRBJ2-7
size: -
V: TRBV6-2/TRBV6-3
CDR3: CASSPMPIGRNEQYF
DNA: TGTGCCAGCAGCCCGATGCCAATAGGGAGGAACGAGCAGTACTTC

D: TRBD2
J: TRBJ2-1
size: -
V: TRBV5-4
CDR3: CASSLGSGRDYNREQFF
DNA: TGTGCCAGCAGCTTGGGGAGCGGGAGGGACTATAATAGGGAGCAGTTCTTC

D: -
J: TRBJ2-7
size: -
V: TRBV7-6
CDR3: CASSYRGYEQYF
DNA: TGTGCCAGCAGCTACCGGGGTTACGAGCAGTACTTC

D: TRBD2
J: TRBJ2-1
size: medium-sized
V: TRBV7-9
CDR3: CASSPLAGGNYNEQFF
DNA: TGTGCCAGCAGCCCACTAGCGGGAGGAAACTACAATGAGCAGTTCTTC

D: -
J: TRBJ1-1
size: -
V: TRBV5-1
CDR3: CASSLSGAEAFF
DNA: TGCGCCAGCAGCTTGTCGGGTGCTGAAGCTTTCTTT

D: -
J: TRBJ1-1
size: -
V: TRBV11-2
CDR3: CASSSQGNTEAFF
DNA: TGTGCCAGCAGCTCTCAGGGGAACACTGAAGCTTTCTTT

D: TRBD1
J: TRBJ2-1
size: -
V: TRBV19
CDR3: CASRRIRDRGAEQFF
DNA: TGTGCCAGTAGACGGATCCGGGACAGGGGGGCTGAGCAGTTCTTC

D: TRBD1
J: TRBJ1-2
size: -
V: TRBV2
CDR3: CASRRDRGYGYTF
DNA: TGTGCCAGCAGGAGGGACAGGGGGTATGGCTACACCTTC

D: -
J: TRBJ2-1
size: few
V: TRBV6-5
CDR3: CASSLSRAAYNEQFF
DNA: TGTGCCAGCAGCCTCTCGCGTGCCGCCTACAATGAGCAGTTCTTC

D: TRBD2
J: TRBJ2-1
size: once
V: TRBV24-1
CDR3: CATSVGTKQFF
DNA: TGTGCCACCAGTGTTGGGACTAAGCAGTTCTTC

D: TRBD2
J: TRBJ2-3
size: -
V: TRBV7-2
CDR3: CASSLVGGGGDTQYF
DNA: TGTGCCAGCAGCTTAGTAGGCGGGGGAGGGGATACGCAGTATTTT

D: -
J: TRBJ1-1
size: -
V: TRBV6-6
CDR3: CASRRAGGMMNTEAFF
DNA: TGTGCCAGCAGACGAGCGGGGGGCATGATGAACACTGAAGCTTTCTTT

D: -
J: TRBJ1-2
size: -
V: TRBV7-9
CDR3: CASTLGGNYGYTF
DNA: TGTGCCAGCACCCTCGGGGGGAACTATGGCTACACCTTC

D: -
J: TRBJ1-6
size: -
V: TRBV5-1
CDR3: CASSGGQTYSPLHF
DNA: TGCGCCAGCAGCGGCGGGCAGACATATTCACCCCTCCACTTT

D: -
J: TRBJ2-7
size: -
V: TRBV7-2
CDR3: CASSFRDNYEQYF
DNA: TGTGCCAGCAGCTTCCGGGACAACTACGAGCAGTACTTC

D: TRBD1
J: TRBJ2-3
size: -
V: TRBV10-2
CDR3: CASRNRGPVDTQYF
DNA: TGCGCCAGCAGGAACAGGGGGCCCGTAGATACGCAGTATTTT

D: TRBD2
J: TRBJ2-3
size: -
V: TRBV5-6
CDR3: CASSLLISGGATDTQYF
DNA: TGTGCCAGCAGCTTGCTCATTAGCGGGGGGGCTACAGATACGCAGTATTTT

D: -
J: TRBJ1-6
size: -
V: TRBV11-2
CDR3: CASSRTTGSSPLHF
DNA: TGTGCCAGCAGCCGCACCACAGGGTCCTCACCCCTCCACTTT

D: -
J: TRBJ2-2
size: few
V: TRBV5-5
CDR3: CASSLLRSGELFF
DNA: TGTGCCAGCAGCTTGCTCAGAAGCGGGGAGCTGTTTTTT

D: TRBD1
J: TRBJ1-6
size: -
V: TRBV7-2
CDR3: CASSLTQGARNSPLHF
DNA: TGTGCCAGCAGCCTAACACAGGGGGCAAGGAATTCACCCCTCCACTTT

D: TRBD1
J: TRBJ1-2
size: -
V: TRBV2
CDR3: CARRTGNYGYTF
DNA: TGTGCCAGACGGACAGGGAACTATGGCTACACCTTC

D: TRBD1
J: TRBJ1-2
size: -
V: TRBV24-1
CDR3: CATSEGTGHGYTF
DNA: TGTGCCACCAGTGAAGGGACAGGGCATGGCTACACCTTC

D: TRBD1
J: TRBJ1-5
size: once
V: TRBV6-5
CDR3: CASTGGGNQPQHF
DNA: TGTGCCAGTACAGGGGGTGGCAATCAGCCCCAGCATTTT

D: TRBD1
J: TRBJ1-4
size: -
V: TRBV7-2
CDR3: CASSFRPSGGEKLFF
DNA: TGTGCCAGCAGCTTCCGTCCCTCAGGGGGTGAAAAACTGTTTTTT

D: TRBD1
J: TRBJ1-4
size: medium-sized
V: TRBV3-1/TRBV3-2
CDR3: CASSQSDRATNEKLFF
DNA: TGTGCCAGCAGCCAATCCGACAGGGCAACTAATGAAAAACTGTTTTTT

D: TRBD2
J: TRBJ2-1
size: -
V: TRBV7-9
CDR3: CASSLREGSNEQFF
DNA: TGTGCCAGCAGCTTACGGGAGGGGTCCAATGAGCAGTTCTTC

D: -
J: TRBJ1-1
size: -
V: TRBV11-2
CDR3: CASSISRGMVAEAFF
DNA: TGTGCCAGCAGCATCTCTCGGGGTATGGTCGCTGAAGCTTTCTTT

D: TRBD1
J: TRBJ1-5
size: -
V: TRBV3-1/TRBV3-2
CDR3: CASSQAGQGAFNQPQHF
DNA: TGTGCCAGCAGCCAGGCCGGGCAGGGGGCGTTCAATCAGCCCCAGCATTTT

D: -
J: TRBJ2-7
size: -
V: TRBV5-1
CDR3: CASSFRTAGSEQYF
DNA: TGCGCCAGCAGCTTCCGAACAGCCGGGAGCGAGCAGTACTTC

D: -
J: TRBJ1-4
size: once
V: TRBV7-9
CDR3: CASSLVRAAEKLFF
DNA: TGTGCCAGCAGCTTAGTGCGCGCGGCTGAAAAACTGTTTTTT

D: -
J: TRBJ1-6
size: -
V: TRBV9
CDR3: CASSVGSPLNSPLHF
DNA: TGTGCCAGCAGCGTAGGCAGTCCCTTGAATTCACCCCTCCACTTT

D: -
J: TRBJ2-7
size: -
V: TRBV19
CDR3: CASSMGAAFTYEQYF
DNA: TGTGCCAGTAGTATGGGGGCGGCTTTTACCTACGAGCAGTACTTC

D: -
J: TRBJ1-1
size: -
V: TRBV6-6
CDR3: CASTQMGRGTEAFF
DNA: TGTGCCAGCACCCAAATGGGGCGCGGCACTGAAGCTTTCTTT

D: -
J: TRBJ1-2
size: -
V: TRBV6-2/TRBV6-3
CDR3: CASSYPQGSPSYGYTF
DNA: TGTGCCAGCAGTTACCCCCAAGGGAGCCCCTCTTATGGCTACACCTTC

D: -
J: TRBJ1-1
size: -
V: TRBV24-1
CDR3: CATRIQVVMNTEAFF
DNA: TGTGCCACCAGGATACAGGTAGTCATGAACACTGAAGCTTTCTTT